Shown below are 22 T cell receptor beta chains from a single sample sequenced in a study of tumor and adjacent non-tumor tissue in lung cancer. The template was RNA from unsorted bulk tissue. The library came from three nested PCR rounds adapted from ARM-PCR protocols. TCRdb processed the multiplex PCR reads anew with MiXCR; each CDR3 protein has one entry. Here the sample spans under 150,000 distinct CDR3 sequences, approximately 66% being singletons. Sequenced material: lung tumor tissue. All receptors come from a man in his 60s with small cell lung cancer.

This clonotype has just a few counts. The chain carries TRBV28 and TRBJ2-1; D ambiguous. This CDR3 has 15 amino acids. Germline-derived CDR1 and CDR2 are MDHEN and SYDVKM. V lost 9 bases and J 9 bases, leaving 24 bases between the germline ends. This CDR3 reads CASRLPQSSSSEQFF. Written as DNA, the CDR3 is TGTGCCAGTAGGTTGCCGCAATCCTCTTCCAGTGAGCAGTTCTTC.

Comments on this clonotype: Without the conserved terminal phenylalanine or tryptophan, this CDR3 likely stems from a read error. The chain recombines TRBV12-3 or TRBV12-4 with TRBJ2-1; TRBD1 matches at 7 bases. With 7 bases clipped from V and 3 bases from J, the junction kept 9 bases outside the gene matches. The CDR3 covers 15 residues. The CDR3 here is CASTRGTVSYNEQFY. The CDR3 nucleotides are TGTGCCAGCACCCGAGGGACAGTTAGCTACAATGAGCAGTTCTAC.

The V gene is TRBV13, the J gene TRBJ1-4; no reliable D call. V dropped 8 bases and J dropped 6 bases, with 13 bases sitting between them. CDR1 and CDR2 (germline): PRHDT, FYEKMQ (reference sequence). The CDR3 has 13 amino acids. CDR3 sequence reads: CASCLEGHEKLFF. DNA for the CDR3: TGTGCCAGCTGTTTAGAGGGCCATGAAAAACTGTTTTTT.

Concerning this clonotype: A read error may account for a junction end that differs from germline. V and J are TRBV20-1 and TRBJ2-1, with a weak D call TRBD2 (6 bases). Germline lookup yields CDR1 DFQATT and CDR2 SNEGSKA (reference sequence). The CDR3 spans 15 residues. In nucleotides, the CDR3 is TGCAGCGCTAGTCATGGCGGGAAGGCCCTCAATGAGCAGTTCTTC. Protein: CSASHGGKALNEQFF.

The chain recombines TRBV30 with TRBJ2-7, with D possibly matching TRBD1 (5 bases). The ends were cut back, 5 bases at V and 0 bases at J, with 8 bases in the middle. Germline-derived CDR1 and CDR2 are GTSNPN and SVGIG (reference sequence). CDR3 length equals 12 residues. CDR3 nucleotide sequence: TGTGCCTGGGGGCAGGGCTCCTACGAGCAGTACTTC. This sequence encodes CAWGQGSYEQYF. The full variable domain, completed using reference TRBV30 and TRBJ2-7, is SQTIHQWPATLVQPVGSPLSLECTVEGTSNPNLYWYRQAAGRGLQLLFYSVGIGQISSEVPQNLSASRPQDRQFILSSKKLLLSDSGFYLCAWGQGSYEQYFGPGTRLTVT.

This clonotype has more than one count but fewer than ten. The rearrangement joins TRBV30 to TRBJ2-1; D is uncertain. This CDR3 spans 13 amino acids. The V gene's germline CDR1 is GTSNPN and CDR2 SVGIG (reference sequence). V was shortened by 6 bases and J by 2 bases, with 11 bases between the two germline ends. CDR3 coding DNA: TGTGCCTGTATTTTTCAAGCCTACAATGAGCAGTTCTTC. Residues: CACIFQAYNEQFF.

This clonotype came up many times. The rearrangement links TRBV6-6 to TRBJ2-7, with TRBD2 matching 13 bases. Per the germline V gene, CDR1 is MNHNY and CDR2 is SVGAGI (reference sequence). After removal of 2 bases from V and 4 bases from J, the junction contained 8 bases not matched to a gene. The length of the CDR3 is 17 residues. The CDR3 DNA reads TGTGCCAGCAGTTACCCATGGACTAGCGGGAGTAGGTACGAGCAGTACTTC. This sequence encodes CASSYPWTSGSRYEQYF.

To note about this clonotype: A junction boundary mismatches the germline segment, possibly from a read error. V gene TRBV11-2 combines with J gene TRBJ2-1; D is ambiguous. Germline V gene data show CDR1 as SGHAT and CDR2 as FQNNGV. This CDR3 region has 15 residues. The CDR3 sequence is CATSNSPVAYNVQFF. For the CDR3, the DNA is TGTGCCACCAGCAACTCCCCCGTAGCCTACAATGTGCAGTTCTTC.

This clonotype occurred a few times. The chain combines TRBV6-1 with TRBJ2-5; 9 bases are a match to TRBD1. Losses at the gene ends were 5 bases for V and 4 bases for J; bases not matched to a gene: 11. The CDR3 has 16 residues. The germline V gene has CDR1 MNHNS and CDR2 SASEGT. CDR3 protein: CASSSLQGAVRETQYF. For the CDR3, the DNA is TGTGCCAGCAGTTCATTACAGGGGGCAGTGAGAGAGACCCAGTACTTC.

In regard to this clonotype: Germline is not matched at one junction end, which may reflect a read error. DNA of the CDR3: TGTGCCGGCAGCTCAACCGGCCGACAGCGCTCTGGGGCCAGCGTCCTGACTTTC. The encoded protein is CAGSSTGRQRSGASVLTF. The chain joins TRBV11-2 to TRBJ2-6, with D perhaps matching TRBD1 (5 bases). The CDR3 length is 18 residues. From germline, CDR1 is SGHAT and CDR2 FQNNGV. Complete variable domain (other parts from reference TRBV11-2 and TRBJ2-6): EAGVAQSPRYKIIEKRQSVAFWCNPISGHATLYWYQQILGQGPKLLIQFQNNGVVDDSQLPKDRFSAERLKGVDSTLKIQPAKLEDSAVYLCAGSSTGRQRSGASVLTFGAGSRLTVL.

In this sample, this clonotype turned up once. A read error may produce the germline difference seen at one junction end. This chain links TRBV6-5 with TRBJ1-4, with unresolved D. The CDR3 contains 17 residues. The germline V gene has CDR1 MNHEY and CDR2 SVGAGI. The CDR3 region has the DNA TGTGCCAGAAGTTACTCGGGCCCGGGGAGGATGAATGAAAAAATGTTTTTT. Amino acid sequence: CARSYSGPGRMNEKMFF.

In its sample, this clonotype was seen a few times. No conserved phenylalanine or tryptophan is present at the end of the CDR3, so a read error is the likely explanation. This chain joins TRBV29-1 and TRBJ1-1, with a possible D match to TRBD1 (6 bases). Germline-derived CDR1 and CDR2 are SQVTM and ANQGSEA. The CDR3 covers 13 residues. Trimming pared 4 bases from V and 2 bases from J, leaving 11 bases between. CDR3 loop: CSVVKGVNTEAFL. The CDR3 coding sequence is TGCAGCGTTGTGAAGGGGGTAAACACTGAAGCTTTCTTA.

There are a few counts of this clonotype. A much bigger clone sits one base away, suggesting this may be a read error. This chain joins TRBV4-2 and TRBJ2-3, with TRBD2 matching over 8 bases. The CDR3 contains 16 residues. CDR1 LGHNA and CDR2 YNFKEQ come from the germline V gene. The CDR3: CTSSQVTSGQSDTQYF. The CDR3 bases are TGTACCAGCAGCCAAGTTACTAGCGGACAGTCAGATACGCAGTATTTT.

A word on this clonotype: The junction differs from germline at one of its ends, possibly a read error. This rearrangement joins TRBV11-2 to TRBJ2-3, with TRBD2 identical over 8 bases. This CDR3 region has 15 residues. Germline CDR1 is SGHAT and CDR2 is FQNNGV. CDR3 protein: CASNLGTSGRDTQYF. The CDR3 DNA is TGTGCCAGCAACTTAGGGACTAGTGGGAGAGATACGCAGTATTTT.

About this clonotype itself: Compared with germline, one end of the junction differs, possibly owing to a read error. V and J are TRBV20-1 and TRBJ2-3, with 13 bases aligning to TRBD2. Germline lookup yields CDR1 DFQATT and CDR2 SNEGSKA (reference sequence). The CDR3 loop spans 15 amino acids. The CDR3 spells CGAGRTSGRRDTQYF. The CDR3 DNA reads TGCGGTGCAGGAAGGACTAGCGGGAGAAGAGATACGCAGTATTTT.

This clonotype appeared once. A junction boundary mismatches the germline segment, possibly from a read error. The V gene is TRBV11-2, the J gene TRBJ2-1, with TRBD2 identical over 7 bases. CDR1 and CDR2 (germline): SGHAT, FQNNGV. The CDR3 extends over 15 amino acids. The CDR3 DNA sequence: TGTGCCAGCAGCGCCCGAATAGGGACTACCCATGAGCGGTTCTTC. Amino acids: CASSARIGTTHERFF.

V and J are TRBV11-2 and TRBJ1-2; possible D gene TRBD1, 6 bases. V shed 5 bases and J shed 8 bases, with 15 bases lying between them. Germline values: CDR1 SGHAT, CDR2 FQNNGV. This CDR3 contains 13 residues. CDR3 in amino acids: CASSISGVGGYTF. DNA for the CDR3: TGTGCCAGCAGCATATCAGGGGTAGGCGGCTACACCTTC.

The sample holds a few counts of this clonotype. The chain uses TRBV4-2 and TRBJ1-4; TRBD1 aligns across 10 bases. From germline, CDR1 is LGHNA and CDR2 YNFKEQ. The CDR3 contains 19 residues. Losses at the gene ends were 0 bases for V and 4 bases for J; bases not matched to a gene: 11. The CDR3 loop reads CASSQDKRGQGFVNEKLFF. As DNA, the CDR3 is TGTGCCAGCAGCCAAGACAAACGGGGACAGGGGTTTGTTAATGAAAAACTGTTTTTT.

This clonotype was counted at least ten times. V is TRBV4-1 and J is TRBJ1-5; D gene uncertain. Trimming removed 1 base from V and 5 bases from J, with 6 bases in between. CDR1 and CDR2 from the germline V gene are MGHRA and YSYEKL. This CDR3 comprises 13 residues. The CDR3 region is CASSQVGDQPQHF. In DNA form, the CDR3 reads TGCGCCAGCAGCCAAGTTGGGGATCAGCCCCAGCATTTT.

V usage is TRBV28 and J usage is TRBJ2-7, with 9 bases lining up with TRBD2. This CDR3 spans 15 amino acids. V lost 6 bases to trimming and J lost 0 bases; unmatched junction nucleotides: 6. Germline assignment: CDR1 MDHEN and CDR2 SYDVKM. The CDR3 reads CASSTGTSISYEQYF. The DNA of the CDR3 is TGTGCCAGCAGCACGGGGACTAGCATCTCCTACGAGCAGTACTTC.

Details on this clonotype: Being one base from a much bigger clone, this may be a read error. The chain couples TRBV20-1 to TRBJ1-1, with D tentatively TRBD1 (6 bases). The CDR3 has 15 residues. CDR1 DFQATT and CDR2 SNEGSKA come from the germline V gene (reference sequence). The chain's CDR3 is CCARGSQGGNTEAFF. CDR3 in DNA: TGCTGTGCTAGAGGGTCCCAAGGGGGGAACACTGAAGCTTTCTTT.

With regard to this clonotype: Since no conserved phenylalanine or tryptophan closes the CDR3, a read error is the likely cause. V is TRBV29-1 and J is TRBJ2-1; D is perhaps TRBD1 or TRBD2 (5 bases each). In germline, CDR1 is SQVTM, CDR2 ANQGSEA. The ends were cut back, 4 bases at V and 2 bases at J, with 21 bases in the middle. The CDR3 has 17 residues. The chain's CDR3 is CSVVRKGEGHTYNEQFL. The DNA for the CDR3 is TGCAGCGTTGTCAGGAAGGGAGAGGGGCACACCTACAATGAGCAGTTCTTA.